This passage covers 10 T cell receptor beta chains from one sample sequenced in a study of T-cell memory formation after mild COVID-19. TCRdb reprocessed the 5' RACE reads with MiXCR, giving one entry per CDR3 protein. The table has about 130,000 distinct CDR3 sequences, 15% to 20% seen once; the top ten hold 4.5% to 6.5%. The source material was PBMCs or a T cell subset sorted from them (not recorded which). The source of these receptors is a man aged 18-30 years who had mild COVID-19 (a few samples of this study predate the infection). Cell type and time point are not known.

The chain employs TRBV5-4 and TRBJ2-3; 7 nucleotides agree with TRBD1. Germline CDR1 SGHNT, CDR2 YYREEE (reference sequence). With 5 bases clipped from V and 2 bases from J, the junction kept 8 bases outside the gene matches. The CDR3 sequence is 15 residues long. This CDR3 is CASRPGQANTDTQYF. CDR3 sequence (DNA): TGTGCCAGCAGACCTGGACAGGCCAACACAGATACGCAGTATTTT.

J is TRBJ1-5 and V is TRBV12-3 or TRBV12-4; possible D gene TRBD1, 6 bases. This CDR3 is 14 amino acids long. Trimming pared 7 bases from V and 7 bases from J, leaving 17 bases between. Here the CDR3 DNA reads TGTGCCAGCACCCGGGGGCAAAACTCACAGCCCCAGCATTTT. Amino acids: CASTRGQNSQPQHF.

The V gene is TRBV5-1, the J gene TRBJ2-1, with 9 bases identical to TRBD1. CDR1 SGHRS and CDR2 YFSETQ come from the germline V gene. The CDR3 is 16 residues long. The ends lost 4 bases at V and 5 bases at J; junction bases unmatched: 10. Written as DNA, the CDR3 is TGCGCCAGCAGCAAGACAGGGGGAACTCAGGACAATGAGCAGTTCTTC. The encoded protein is CASSKTGGTQDNEQFF.

This clonotype was picked up a small number of times. V is TRBV5-1 and J is TRBJ2-1; possible D gene TRBD1, 6 bases. The CDR3 extends over 15 amino acids. V was cut by 0 bases and J by 4 bases, with 11 bases left in between. CDR1 and CDR2 (germline): SGHRS, YFSETQ. This CDR3 reads CASSLETGGYNEQFF. In DNA form, the CDR3 reads TGCGCCAGCAGCTTGGAGACAGGTGGATACAATGAGCAGTTCTTC.

This clonotype turned up a few times. The chain joins TRBV24-1 to TRBJ2-6; tentative D call: TRBD1 (5 bases). This CDR3 has 14 residues. Trimming removed 7 bases at V and 1 base at J, with 7 bases between. Germline lookup yields CDR1 KGHDR and CDR2 SFDVKD. CDR3 in DNA: TGTGCCACCAGCCACAGGTCTGGGGCCAACGTCCTGACTTTC. Protein sequence: CATSHRSGANVLTF.

This clonotype was detected a few times. The gene calls are TRBV5-1 and TRBJ2-1; D may correspond to TRBD1 or TRBD2 (5 bases each). CDR1 and CDR2 from the germline V gene are SGHRS and YFSETQ. This CDR3 spans 14 amino acids. The V end lost 5 bases, the J end lost 5 bases, and 14 bases lay between the germline ends. The CDR3 DNA is TGCGCCAGCAGGGTGATAGGGGAGAACAATGAGCAGTTCTTC. Its protein product is CASRVIGENNEQFF.

This clonotype was detected only a few times. V usage is TRBV7-2 and J usage is TRBJ2-3; 8 bases match TRBD2. The J segment lost 5 bases and the V segment lost 5 bases, leaving 9 bases of the junction unmatched. This CDR3 comprises 15 residues. Per germline, CDR1 SGHTA and CDR2 FQGNSA. The CDR3 bases are TGTGCCAGCAGCAACGGGGGGGCGTCGGGAGATACGCAGTATTTT. Protein: CASSNGGASGDTQYF.

The chain employs TRBV5-1 and TRBJ2-3; D might be TRBD1 (6 bases). This CDR3 has 15 amino acids. Germline loops: CDR1 SGHRS, CDR2 YFSETQ. Trimming took off 4 bases at V and 0 bases at J, with 12 bases between the two ends. The CDR3 region is CASSPTGQSTDTQYF. In DNA, the CDR3 is TGCGCCAGCAGCCCCACGGGACAAAGCACAGATACGCAGTATTTT.

The V and J genes are TRBV7-2 and TRBJ2-1; D is undetermined. The germline gives CDR1 SGHTA, CDR2 FQGNSA. Trimming took 1 base from V and 3 from J, leaving 7 bases between them. The CDR3 sequence is 14 residues long. The DNA for the CDR3 is TGTGCCAGCAGCTTAGTACCGAACTACAATGAGCAGTTCTTC. Translation: CASSLVPNYNEQFF.

This clonotype was counted a few times. CDR3 sequence: CASSPDIGNTIYF. The DNA for the CDR3 is TGTGCCAGCAGCCCCGACATCGGAAACACCATATATTTT. This rearrangement joins TRBV7-2 to TRBJ1-3; D is unclear. Germline-derived CDR1 and CDR2 are SGHTA and FQGNSA. Between the trimmed V and J ends, which lost 5 bases and 4 bases, there was a span of 9 bases. This CDR3 comprises 13 residues.